The rows below give T cell receptor beta chains drawn from one sample of a study of OX40 agonist ivuxolimab in advanced cancers. Assay: immunoSEQ multiplex PCR; the TCRdb copy retains only in-frame clones and omits some. The sample lists roughly 61,000 clones, roughly 90% seen once, with approximately 23% in the top ten. The specimen comprised CD4+ or CD8+ T cells sorted from blood, sampled in a trial of the OX40 agonist ivuxolimab. These receptors originate from an adult with an advanced solid tumor such as melanoma, head and neck, liver or kidney cancer. CDR3s include the opening cysteine and the closing phenylalanine or tryptophan. The order of the fields is J gene, clone size, V gene, D gene, CDR3 DNA, CDR3 protein. D genes are given only for firm matches. Where a row states a size, it is once, few, many or the class of an expanded clone; other rows omit it.

J: TRBJ1-2; size: once; V: TRBV2; D: .; DNA: TGTGCCAGCAGTGAAGCGCAGTGGTATGGCTACACCTTC; CDR3: CASSEAQWYGYTF
J: TRBJ2-1; size: .; V: TRBV5-6; D: .; DNA: TGTGCCAGCAGCTGGTGGCCCCCCGGTCGCAATGAGCAGTTCTTC; CDR3: CASSWWPPGRNEQFF
J: TRBJ2-7; size: .; V: TRBV28; D: .; DNA: TGTGCCAGCAGTACGAACTACGAGCAGTACTTC; CDR3: CASSTNYEQYF
J: TRBJ2-4; size: .; V: TRBV6-5; D: .; DNA: TGTGCCAGCAGTTACTCCACTCGGGCCAAAAACATTCAGTACTTC; CDR3: CASSYSTRAKNIQYF
J: TRBJ2-5; size: .; V: TRBV29-1; D: .; DNA: TGCAGCGTCTTCGGTTCGTACCAGTACTTC; CDR3: CSVFGSYQYF
J: TRBJ1-2; size: .; V: TRBV6-1; D: .; DNA: TGTGCCAGCAGTGGGTATAGGCTCGGCTACACCTTC; CDR3: CASSGYRLGYTF
J: TRBJ2-1; size: .; V: TRBV11-1; D: TRBD2; DNA: TGTGCCAGCAGCCACGGACCGGGACTAGTAAATGAGCAGTTCTTC; CDR3: CASSHGPGLVNEQFF
J: TRBJ2-2; size: .; V: TRBV10-3; D: .; DNA: TGTGCCATCAGTGAGTCGAGTACCGGGGAGCTGTTTTTT; CDR3: CAISESSTGELFF
J: TRBJ2-1; size: .; V: TRBV27; D: .; DNA: TGTGCCAGCAGTCTAACCTACTACAATGAGCAGTTCTTC; CDR3: CASSLTYYNEQFF
J: TRBJ2-7; size: .; V: TRBV28; D: .; DNA: TGTGCCAGCAGTCCTCCAGGCAGTACCTACGAGCAGTACTTC; CDR3: CASSPPGSTYEQYF
J: TRBJ2-3; size: .; V: TRBV6-1; D: .; DNA: TGTGCCAGCAGTGGGCAGAGCACAGATACGCAGTATTTT; CDR3: CASSGQSTDTQYF
J: TRBJ1-5; size: .; V: TRBV7-9; D: .; DNA: TGTGCCAGCAGCTTTCAGAACAATCAGCCCCAGCATTTT; CDR3: CASSFQNNQPQHF
J: TRBJ1-1; size: .; V: TRBV27; D: TRBD1; DNA: TGTGCCAGCAGTCTGACAGGGGGGAACACTGAAGCTTTCTTT; CDR3: CASSLTGGNTEAFF
J: TRBJ1-2; size: .; V: TRBV11-2; D: .; DNA: TGTGCCAGCAGCTCCTTGACTGTGTTAGGCTCTGGCTACACCTTC; CDR3: CASSSLTVLGSGYTF
J: TRBJ2-5; size: .; V: TRBV5-4; D: TRBD2; DNA: TGTGCCAGCAGCTTGGGCGGGAGTCAAGAGACCCAGTACTTC; CDR3: CASSLGGSQETQYF
J: TRBJ1-1; size: .; V: TRBV18; D: .; DNA: TGTGCCAGCTCACCACCACAGAACACTGAAGCTTTCTTT; CDR3: CASSPPQNTEAFF
J: TRBJ1-4; size: once; V: TRBV7-9; D: TRBD1; DNA: TGTGCCAGCAGCTTATCGCCGGGACAGGGAAATGAAAAACTGTTTTTT; CDR3: CASSLSPGQGNEKLFF
J: TRBJ1-5; size: .; V: TRBV28; D: TRBD1; DNA: TGTGCCAGCAGTTTATTCGCGGGACAGAGCAATCAGCCCCAGCATTTT; CDR3: CASSLFAGQSNQPQHF
J: TRBJ2-1; size: few; V: TRBV4-3; D: TRBD2; DNA: TGCGCCAGCAGCCATATCGGGACTAGCTCCTACAATGAGCAGTTCTTC; CDR3: CASSHIGTSSYNEQFF
J: TRBJ1-2; size: .; V: TRBV27; D: .; DNA: TGTGCCAGCAGTCCCCGTTTGGGCGACTACACCTTC; CDR3: CASSPRLGDYTF
J: TRBJ2-1; size: .; V: TRBV2; D: TRBD2; DNA: TGTGCCAGCAGCGCTAGCGGGGGGGCGGAAGAAGCATACAATGAGCAGTTCTTC; CDR3: CASSASGGAEEAYNEQFF
J: TRBJ2-1; size: .; V: TRBV18; D: TRBD1; DNA: TGTGCCAGCTCACCACCGGGACAGGAATACAATGAGCAGTTCTTC; CDR3: CASSPPGQEYNEQFF
J: TRBJ1-2; size: .; V: TRBV5-1; D: .; DNA: TGCGCCAGCAGCTTGGGGAACGGACCGACGCTATCCGGCTACACCTTC; CDR3: CASSLGNGPTLSGYTF
J: TRBJ2-7; size: once; V: TRBV30; D: .; DNA: TGTGCCTGGAGTGCCTTAGGCCGACCCTACGAGCAGTACTTC; CDR3: CAWSALGRPYEQYF
J: TRBJ2-3; size: once; V: TRBV28; D: .; DNA: TGTGCCAGCAGTTTAACCCCGGCAGGAAGCACAGATACGCAGTATTTT; CDR3: CASSLTPAGSTDTQYF
J: TRBJ1-2; size: .; V: TRBV27; D: TRBD1; DNA: TGTGCCAGCAGACCTATTCAGGGGGCTGGTGGCTACACCTTC; CDR3: CASRPIQGAGGYTF
J: TRBJ1-1; size: .; V: TRBV28; D: .; DNA: TGTGCCAGCAGTTTCCGGCCGAACACTGAAGCTTTCTTT; CDR3: CASSFRPNTEAFF
J: TRBJ2-3; size: .; V: TRBV19; D: TRBD1; DNA: TGTGCCAGTAGCACGGACAGGGAAGGAACAGATACGCAGTATTTT; CDR3: CASSTDREGTDTQYF
J: TRBJ2-3; size: .; V: TRBV9; D: TRBD2; DNA: TGTGCCAGCAGCGCCGGGACTAGCGGGGGACCAACGCAGTATTTT; CDR3: CASSAGTSGGPTQYF
J: TRBJ2-1; size: .; V: TRBV28; D: .; DNA: TGTGCCAGCAGTTTATTGGTAGCAGCTTACAATGAGCAGTTCTTC; CDR3: CASSLLVAAYNEQFF
J: TRBJ2-7; size: .; V: TRBV4-1; D: TRBD1; DNA: TGCGCCAGCAGCCCTTCCCGGACAGGCAGCTACGAGCAGTACTTC; CDR3: CASSPSRTGSYEQYF
J: TRBJ2-1; size: .; V: TRBV6-6; D: .; DNA: TGTGCCAGCAGTTTTGGGACGATCAATGAGCAGTTCTTC; CDR3: CASSFGTINEQFF
J: TRBJ1-2; size: once; V: TRBV5-1; D: .; DNA: TGCGCCAGCAGCACGGGCCTAATTATACACTATGGCTACACCTTC; CDR3: CASSTGLIIHYGYTF
J: TRBJ1-1; size: once; V: TRBV4-1; D: TRBD1; DNA: TGCGCCAGCAGCCAAGGGGACAGGGCGGGCACTGAAGCTTTCTTT; CDR3: CASSQGDRAGTEAFF
J: TRBJ2-2; size: .; V: TRBV27; D: .; DNA: TGTGCCAGCAACCTAAGGGGCACCGGGGAGCTGTTTTTT; CDR3: CASNLRGTGELFF